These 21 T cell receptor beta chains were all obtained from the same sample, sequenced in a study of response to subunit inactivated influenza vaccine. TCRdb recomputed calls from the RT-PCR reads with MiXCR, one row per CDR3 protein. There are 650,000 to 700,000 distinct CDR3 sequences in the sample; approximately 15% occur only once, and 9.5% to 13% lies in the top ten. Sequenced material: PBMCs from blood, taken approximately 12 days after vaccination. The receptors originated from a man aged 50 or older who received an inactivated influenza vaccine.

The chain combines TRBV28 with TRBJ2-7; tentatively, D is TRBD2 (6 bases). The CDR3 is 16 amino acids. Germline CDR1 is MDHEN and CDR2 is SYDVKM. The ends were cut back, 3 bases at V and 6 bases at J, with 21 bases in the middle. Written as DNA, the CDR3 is TGTGCCAGCAGTTTTATCTCCCGGGGGTACTGGAGCGAGCAGTACTTC. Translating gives CASSFISRGYWSEQYF.

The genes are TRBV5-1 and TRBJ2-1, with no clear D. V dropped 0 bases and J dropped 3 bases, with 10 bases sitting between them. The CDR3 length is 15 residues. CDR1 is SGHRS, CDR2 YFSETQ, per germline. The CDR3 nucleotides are TGCGCCAGCAGCTTGGCCTTCGATTACTACAATGAGCAGTTCTTC. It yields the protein CASSLAFDYYNEQFF.

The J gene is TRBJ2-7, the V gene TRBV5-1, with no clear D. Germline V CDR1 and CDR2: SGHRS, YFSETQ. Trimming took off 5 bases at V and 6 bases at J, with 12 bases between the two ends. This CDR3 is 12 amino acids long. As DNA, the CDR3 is TGCGCCAGCAGTCCAGAGATTGGCGAGCAGTACTTC. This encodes CASSPEIGEQYF.

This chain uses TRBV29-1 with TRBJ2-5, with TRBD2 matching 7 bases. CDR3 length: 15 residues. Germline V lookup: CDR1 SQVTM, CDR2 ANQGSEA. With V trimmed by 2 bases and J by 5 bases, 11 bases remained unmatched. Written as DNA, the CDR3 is TGCAGCGTTGAAAGGGAGGGAATGGCCTGGGAGACCCAGTACTTC. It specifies CSVEREGMAWETQYF.

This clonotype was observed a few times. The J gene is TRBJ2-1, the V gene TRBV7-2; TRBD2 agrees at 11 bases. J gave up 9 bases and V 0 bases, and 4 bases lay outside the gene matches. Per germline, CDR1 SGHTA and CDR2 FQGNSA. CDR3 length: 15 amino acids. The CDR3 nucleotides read TGTGCCAGCAGCTTAGCTAGCGGGGGGGCACGTGAGCAGTTCTTC. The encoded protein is CASSLASGGAREQFF.

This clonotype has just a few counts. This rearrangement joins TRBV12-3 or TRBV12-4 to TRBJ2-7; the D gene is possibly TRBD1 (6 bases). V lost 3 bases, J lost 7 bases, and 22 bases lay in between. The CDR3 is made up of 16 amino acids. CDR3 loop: CASSLGDRPRRGEQYF. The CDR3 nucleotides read TGTGCCAGCAGTTTGGGCGACAGGCCAAGGAGAGGGGAGCAGTACTTC.

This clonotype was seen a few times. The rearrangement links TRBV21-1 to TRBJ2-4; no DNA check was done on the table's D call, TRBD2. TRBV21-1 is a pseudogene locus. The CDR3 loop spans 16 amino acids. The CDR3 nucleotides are TGTGCCAGCAGCACGCAGCGGGAGTCGGCCAAAAACATTCAGTACTTC. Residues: CASSTQRESAKNIQYF.

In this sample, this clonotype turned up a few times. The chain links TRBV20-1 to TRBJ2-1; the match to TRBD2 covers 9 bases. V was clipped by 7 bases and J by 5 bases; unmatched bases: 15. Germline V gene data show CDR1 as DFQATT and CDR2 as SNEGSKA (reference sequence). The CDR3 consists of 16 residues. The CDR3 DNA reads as TGCAGTGGCCCGAGACGAGGGCGGGAGGGCCACAATGAGCAGTTCTTC. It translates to CSGPRRGREGHNEQFF.

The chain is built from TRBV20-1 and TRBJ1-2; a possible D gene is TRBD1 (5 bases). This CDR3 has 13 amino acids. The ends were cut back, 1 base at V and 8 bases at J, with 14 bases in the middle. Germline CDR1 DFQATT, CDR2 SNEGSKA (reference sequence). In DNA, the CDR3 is TGCAGTGCTAGAGGTGGGACCGGAGGGGGCTACACCTTC. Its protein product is CSARGGTGGGYTF.

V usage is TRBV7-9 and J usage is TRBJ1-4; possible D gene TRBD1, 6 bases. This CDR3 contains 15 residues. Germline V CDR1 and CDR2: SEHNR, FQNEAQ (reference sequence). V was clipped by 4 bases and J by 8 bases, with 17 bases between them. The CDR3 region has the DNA TGTGCCAGCAGCTCCACAGGGCAGGGTCGCGAAAAACTGTTTTTT. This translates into CASSSTGQGREKLFF.

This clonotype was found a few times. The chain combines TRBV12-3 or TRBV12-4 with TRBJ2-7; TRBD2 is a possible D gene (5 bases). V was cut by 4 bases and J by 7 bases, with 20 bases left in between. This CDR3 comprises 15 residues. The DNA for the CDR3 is TGTGCCAGCAGTTCCCGGGGATACTCGATGGGGGAGCAGTACTTC. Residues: CASSSRGYSMGEQYF.

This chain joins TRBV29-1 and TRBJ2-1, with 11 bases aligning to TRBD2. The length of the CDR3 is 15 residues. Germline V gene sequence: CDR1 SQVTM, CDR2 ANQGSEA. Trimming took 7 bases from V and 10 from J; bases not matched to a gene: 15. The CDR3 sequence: CSGGGGSGRAWEQFF. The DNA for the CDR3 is TGCAGCGGCGGAGGCGGTAGCGGGAGGGCTTGGGAGCAGTTCTTC.

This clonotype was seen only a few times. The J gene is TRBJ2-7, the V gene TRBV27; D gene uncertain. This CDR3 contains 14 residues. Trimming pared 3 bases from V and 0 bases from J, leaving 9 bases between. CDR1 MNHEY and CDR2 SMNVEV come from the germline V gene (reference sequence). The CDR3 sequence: CASSFISTSYEQYF. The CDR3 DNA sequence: TGTGCCAGCAGTTTCATCTCCACCTCCTACGAGCAGTACTTC.

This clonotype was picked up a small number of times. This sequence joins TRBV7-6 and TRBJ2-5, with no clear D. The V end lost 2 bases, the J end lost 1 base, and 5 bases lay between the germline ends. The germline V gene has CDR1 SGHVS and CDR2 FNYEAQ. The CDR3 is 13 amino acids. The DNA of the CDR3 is TGTGCCAGCAGCTTATATCTCCAAGAGACCCAGTACTTC. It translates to CASSLYLQETQYF.

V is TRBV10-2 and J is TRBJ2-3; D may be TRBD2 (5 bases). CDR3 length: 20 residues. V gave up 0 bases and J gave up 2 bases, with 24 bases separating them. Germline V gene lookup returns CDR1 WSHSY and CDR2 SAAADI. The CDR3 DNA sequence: TGCGCCAGCAGTGAGTCGGGGAGTCGAGCCAGCCGAGTACCCACAGATACGCAGTATTTT. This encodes CASSESGSRASRVPTDTQYF.

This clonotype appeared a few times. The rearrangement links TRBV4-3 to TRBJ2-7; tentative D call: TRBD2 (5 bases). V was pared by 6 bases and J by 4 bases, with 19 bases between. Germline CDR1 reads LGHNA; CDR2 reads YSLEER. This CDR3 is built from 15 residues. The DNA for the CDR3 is TGCGCCAGCAGTTCCCTGGGAGACGGTGTGTACGAGCAGTACTTC. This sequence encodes CASSSLGDGVYEQYF.

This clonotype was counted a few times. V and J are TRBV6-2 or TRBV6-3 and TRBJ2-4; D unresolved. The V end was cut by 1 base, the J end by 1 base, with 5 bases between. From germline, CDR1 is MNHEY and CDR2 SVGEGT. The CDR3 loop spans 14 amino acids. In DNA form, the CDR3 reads TGTGCCAGCAGTTACTTGGGGGCCAAAAACATTCAGTACTTC. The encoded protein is CASSYLGAKNIQYF.

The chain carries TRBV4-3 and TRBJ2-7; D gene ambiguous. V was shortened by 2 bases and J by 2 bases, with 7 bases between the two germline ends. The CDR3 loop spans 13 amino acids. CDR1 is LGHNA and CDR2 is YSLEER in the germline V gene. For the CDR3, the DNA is TGCGCCAGCAGCCAAAATTTACCCTACGAGCAGTACTTC. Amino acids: CASSQNLPYEQYF.

The DNA for the CDR3 is TGTGCCAGCAGCTCTAGGGGATCTATAAGCGGCTACACCTTC. Translating it yields CASSSRGSISGYTF. This sequence joins TRBV7-2 and TRBJ1-2; maybe TRBD1 (5 bases). CDR1 and CDR2 from the germline V gene are SGHTA and FQGNSA. This CDR3 has 14 residues. Deletions cut 4 bases from V and 8 bases from J, with 17 bases between.

The chain's CDR3 is CASSPYWPDTQYF. The CDR3 DNA follows: TGTGCCAGCAGCCCCTATTGGCCAGATACGCAGTATTTT. The chain couples TRBV7-2 to TRBJ2-3, with unresolved D. Germline-derived CDR1 and CDR2 are SGHTA and FQGNSA. Trimming removed 5 bases at V and 4 bases at J, with 10 bases between. The CDR3 sequence is 13 residues long.

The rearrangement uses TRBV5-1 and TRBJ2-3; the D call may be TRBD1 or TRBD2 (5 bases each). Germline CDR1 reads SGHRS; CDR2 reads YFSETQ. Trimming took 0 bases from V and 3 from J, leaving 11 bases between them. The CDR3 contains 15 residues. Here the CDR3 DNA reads TGCGCCAGCAGCTTGGAAGGGACGAAAACAGATACGCAGTATTTT. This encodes CASSLEGTKTDTQYF.